A selection of T cell receptor beta chains follows, all from one sample in a study of post-analysis software for immune sequencing data. TCRdb used MiXCR to reprocess the PCR reads, holding one entry per CDR3 protein. This table has hundreds of thousands of distinct CDR3 sequences, 30% appearing once. Sequenced sample: blood. All receptors derive from a girl aged 10-17 years with multiple sclerosis. Each CDR3 is given with its conserved first and last residue. Each record gives: clone size, D gene, J gene, CDR3 length, V gene, CDR3 protein, CDR3 DNA. A D gene is named only where the DNA matches it firmly. Expanded clones are given a class, and other clones once, few, many or no size at all.

- - TRBJ2-5 10 TRBV2 CASMEETQYF TGTGCCAGCATGGAAGAGACCCAGTACTTC
- - TRBJ2-7 13 TRBV7-2 CASSKGLIYEQYF TGTGCCAGCAGCAAGGGACTGATCTACGAGCAGTACTTC
- TRBD1 TRBJ1-5 13 TRBV20-1 CSAQDRADQPQHF TGCAGTGCCCAGGACAGGGCGGATCAGCCCCAGCATTTT
few - TRBJ1-6 15 TRBV20-1 CSAPVRTPENSPLHF TGCAGTGCCCCCGTCAGGACCCCGGAGAATTCACCCCTCCACTTT
few - TRBJ1-4 11 TRBV10-3 CASGAGEKLFF TGTGCCTCGGGGGCGGGTGAAAAACTGTTTTTT
few - TRBJ2-5 14 TRBV28 CASSLSSAQETQYF TGTGCCAGCAGTTTATCTTCAGCGCAAGAGACCCAGTACTTC
- TRBD1 TRBJ1-2 15 TRBV6-4 CASSDRGRPGYGYTF TGTGCCAGCAGTGACAGGGGGCGTCCCGGCTATGGCTACACCTTC
few - TRBJ2-7 13 TRBV11-2 CASRADGSYEQYF TGTGCCAGCAGGGCGGACGGATCCTACGAGCAGTACTTC
- - TRBJ2-1 12 TRBV6-5 CASSYSIDEQFF TGTGCCAGCAGTTACTCGATTGATGAGCAGTTCTTC
few - TRBJ1-4 16 TRBV4-2 CASSQETTGFWEKLFF TGTGCCAGCAGCCAAGAGACAACCGGGTTTTGGGAAAAACTGTTTTTT
few - TRBJ2-1 13 TRBV12-5 CASGKGPYNEQFF TGTGCTAGTGGTAAGGGACCCTACAATGAGCAGTTCTTC
few - TRBJ2-7 18 TRBV4-3 CASSQGTAPSGAPYEQYF TGCGCCAGCAGCCAGGGGACGGCGCCCAGCGGCGCCCCTTACGAGCAGTACTTC
- - TRBJ1-1 14 TRBV6-6 CASSYRGEWTEAFF TGTGCCAGCAGTTACAGGGGGGAATGGACTGAAGCTTTCTTT
- TRBD1 TRBJ2-3 16 TRBV5-4 CASANPEDRGLDTQYF TGTGCCAGCGCCAACCCCGAGGACAGGGGGCTGGATACGCAGTATTTT
- - TRBJ1-1 14 TRBV11-3 CASSLGDTRTEAFF TGTGCCAGCAGCTTAGGCGACACGAGGACTGAAGCTTTCTTT
- - TRBJ2-5 16 TRBV7-2 CASSTAPLGTGETQYF TGTGCCAGCAGCACGGCCCCCTTGGGGACTGGGGAGACCCAGTACTTC
- - TRBJ2-3 15 TRBV12-3/TRBV12-4 CASSKSEGTTDTQYF TGTGCCAGCAGCAAGAGCGAGGGAACGACAGATACGCAGTATTTT
- - TRBJ1-5 13 TRBV6-6 CASSPERRQPQHF TGTGCCAGCAGTCCTGAGAGGCGGCAGCCCCAGCATTTT
- TRBD2 TRBJ2-3 18 TRBV19 CASSIGKLAGGGTDTQYF TGTGCCAGCTCGATTGGGAAATTAGCGGGGGGTGGCACAGATACGCAGTATTTT
- - TRBJ2-5 16 TRBV7-2 CASDAVRFADQETQYF TGTGCCAGCGACGCAGTCCGATTTGCGGACCAAGAGACCCAGTACTTC
- - TRBJ1-5 18 TRBV20-1 CSASPPFSGPQFSQPQHF TGCAGTGCTAGCCCTCCTTTTTCGGGACCTCAATTTAGTCAGCCCCAGCATTTT
- - TRBJ2-7 18 TRBV2 CASSEGYRLGDSTYEQYF TGTGCCAGCAGTGAAGGATACCGACTTGGGGATTCCACCTACGAGCAGTACTTC
- TRBD2 TRBJ2-1 14 TRBV14 CASSQDPSGSEQFF TGTGCCAGCAGCCAAGACCCTAGCGGGAGCGAGCAGTTCTTC
once TRBD1 TRBJ2-3 16 TRBV5-1 CASSLPGTGAPDTQYF TGCGCCAGCAGCCTCCCCGGGACAGGGGCTCCAGATACGCAGTATTTT
- - TRBJ2-7 16 TRBV5-1 CASSAYRAEGSYEQYF TGCGCCAGCAGCGCCTACCGAGCGGAGGGATCCTACGAGCAGTACTTC
- TRBD1 TRBJ2-5 14 TRBV20-1 CSARLTGTRETQYF TGCAGTGCTAGACTGACAGGGACCAGGGAGACCCAGTACTTC
- - TRBJ2-1 14 TRBV7-9 CASSSPSGYNEQFF TGTGCCAGCAGCTCGCCCTCGGGTTACAATGAGCAGTTCTTC
few - TRBJ2-6 12 TRBV29-1 CSVEEGANVLTF TGCAGCGTTGAAGAAGGGGCCAACGTCCTGACTTTC
- - TRBJ2-1 15 TRBV2 CASSEIQGVYDEQFF TGTGCCAGCAGTGAGATCCAGGGAGTTTATGATGAGCAGTTCTTC